These T cell receptor beta chains were read from a single sample in a study of glioma-infiltrating T cells after dendritic cell vaccination. The assay was immunoSEQ multiplex PCR, and TCRdb's table has in-frame clones only and misses some. The data show fewer than 85,000 clones, about 86% seen once. The sample in question was blood, obtained before dendritic cell vaccination. The receptor set was obtained from a human donor with glioblastoma. CDR3s include the opening cysteine and the closing phenylalanine or tryptophan. A D gene is named only where the DNA matches it firmly. Clone size, where shown, is once, few, many, or a class for clones that have expanded.

J gene,V gene,clone size,D gene,CDR3 DNA,CDR3 protein
TRBJ2-7,TRBV6-5,NA,NA,TGTGCCAGCAGTCGCGGATCCTATAGCTCCTACGAGCAGTACTTC,CASSRGSYSSYEQYF
TRBJ2-5,TRBV15,few,NA,TGTGCCACCAGCAGACGTGAGACCCAGTACTTC,CATSRRETQYF
TRBJ1-6,TRBV7-2,few,TRBD1,TGTGCCAGCAGCAAAGACAGGGCGAGCAATTCACCCCTCCACTTT,CASSKDRASNSPLHF
TRBJ1-6,TRBV10-1,NA,TRBD1,TGCGCCAGCAGTGAACCGGGACAGGGCTTTCCCTTACTCGTTAATTCACCCCTCCACTTT,CASSEPGQGFPLLVNSPLHF
TRBJ1-2,TRBV6-1,few,NA,TGTGCCAGCAGTGAAGAGTCTAAGGGGGTTGTTGGTGGCTACACCTTC,CASSEESKGVVGGYTF
TRBJ2-3,TRBV7-8,NA,TRBD2,TGTGCCAGCAGCCATAGCGGGGAGCGCACAGATACGCAGTATTTT,CASSHSGERTDTQYF
TRBJ2-2,TRBV18,NA,NA,TGTGCCAGCTCACCAGCAGGGGCCACCGGGGAGCTGTTTTTT,CASSPAGATGELFF
TRBJ1-2,TRBV30,NA,NA,TGTGCCTGGAGTGCCCAACCCCCACACGGCTACACCTTC,CAWSAQPPHGYTF
TRBJ1-2,TRBV6-1,NA,TRBD1,TGTGCCAGCAGTACCGACAGGGATGCCTATGGCTACACCTTC,CASSTDRDAYGYTF
TRBJ2-7,TRBV7-2,NA,NA,TGTGCCAGCAGCTTGGAACAGGGTAGCCGCGAGCAGTACTTC,CASSLEQGSREQYF
TRBJ2-2,TRBV2,NA,NA,TGTGCCAGCAGTGATAACAGCAGGAACACCGGGGAGCTGTTTTTT,CASSDNSRNTGELFF
TRBJ2-1,TRBV5-1,NA,TRBD1,TGCGCCAGCAGCTTGGCCAGGACAGGGGGCAATGAGCAGTTCTTC,CASSLARTGGNEQFF
TRBJ2-7,TRBV29-1,NA,TRBD1,TGCAGCGTTGCAGGGACAGGGAGCTCCTACGAGCAGTACTTC,CSVAGTGSSYEQYF
TRBJ1-5,TRBV18,few,TRBD1,TGTGCCAGCTCAGAGGGGGCTTCCGATCAGCCCCAGCATTTT,CASSEGASDQPQHF
TRBJ1-5,TRBV2,NA,NA,TGTGCCAGCAGTGAAACTAGTAGCAATCAGCCCCAGCATTTT,CASSETSSNQPQHF
TRBJ1-1,TRBV9,NA,NA,TGTGCCAGCAGTGAAGTGAACCGGGGTGAAGCTTTCTTT,CASSEVNRGEAFF
TRBJ2-7,TRBV2,few,NA,TGTGCCAGCAGTGTGCGGGGTGGGCAGCAGTACTTC,CASSVRGGQQYF
TRBJ1-1,TRBV18,NA,NA,TGTGCCAGCTCGGCTAACGGACAGATGAACACTGAAGCTTTCTTT,CASSANGQMNTEAFF
TRBJ2-1,TRBV7-6,NA,TRBD2,TGTGCCAGCAGCTTAGATAGCGGGGGCTCCTACAATGAGCAGTTCTTC,CASSLDSGGSYNEQFF
TRBJ2-2,TRBV4-3,medium-sized,TRBD1,TGCGCCAGCAGCCAAGACTTACAGGGGATCACCGGGGAGCTGTTTTTT,CASSQDLQGITGELFF
TRBJ2-1,TRBV4-2,NA,NA,TGTGCCAGCAGCCAAGAAGGGACTTCCTCCTACAATGAGCAGTTCTTC,CASSQEGTSSYNEQFF
TRBJ2-1,TRBV21-1,NA,NA,TGTGCCAGCAGCAAACTAGCGGGGGGACCCAATGAGCAGTTCTTC,CASSKLAGGPNEQFF
TRBJ1-2,TRBV15,NA,NA,TGTGCCACCAGCAGAGCCCCAACTCAAGGGGCGGACTATGGCTACACCTTC,CATSRAPTQGADYGYTF
TRBJ1-1,TRBV11-2,NA,NA,TGTGCCAGCAGCTTAGGTACGGTGAACACTGAAGCTTTCTTT,CASSLGTVNTEAFF
TRBJ1-6,TRBV7-8,NA,NA,TGTGCCAGCACCCCACAGGCCGGTGGAAAGAATTCACCCCTCCACTTT,CASTPQAGGKNSPLHF
TRBJ1-1,TRBV6-6,NA,NA,TGTGCCAGCAGTTACTCATCAGGGGCGACGAACACTGAAGCTTTCTTT,CASSYSSGATNTEAFF
TRBJ2-2,TRBV2,NA,NA,TGTGCCAGCATGATCGAACAGAACACCGGGGAGCTGTTTTTT,CASMIEQNTGELFF
TRBJ2-1,TRBV9,NA,NA,TGTGCCAGCAGCGTAGGGTCAGGGTTAATCAACAATGAGCAGTTCTTC,CASSVGSGLINNEQFF
TRBJ2-3,TRBV30,NA,TRBD2,TGTGCCTGGAGCCCTGGCGGGGGGGATTCAGATACGCAGTATTTT,CAWSPGGGDSDTQYF
TRBJ2-3,TRBV9,NA,NA,TGTGCCAGCAGCGTAGGTACCGGAGATACGCAGTATTTT,CASSVGTGDTQYF
TRBJ2-7,TRBV5-6,NA,NA,TGTGCCAGCAGCTTGGCCCACAGTTCCTACGAGCAGTACTTC,CASSLAHSSYEQYF
TRBJ1-5,TRBV6-1,NA,NA,TGTGCCAGCAGTGCAGGGTTTAGCAATCAGCCCCAGCATTTT,CASSAGFSNQPQHF
TRBJ2-7,TRBV7-3,NA,TRBD1,TGTGCCAGCAGCCCTCGGGGCCAGGGGGCGGGGGAGCAGTACTTC,CASSPRGQGAGEQYF
TRBJ1-2,TRBV5-4,NA,TRBD1,TGTGCCAGCAGCTGGGGACAGTCCTATGGCTACACCTTC,CASSWGQSYGYTF
TRBJ1-1,TRBV27,NA,TRBD1,TGTGCCAGCAGTATAACCTCCGGGACAGGGTGGTCTGAAGCTTTCTTT,CASSITSGTGWSEAFF
TRBJ1-1,TRBV2,NA,NA,TGTGCCAGCAGGGCAGGGGTCGCGGACACTGAAGCTTTCTTT,CASRAGVADTEAFF
TRBJ1-1,TRBV6-6,NA,NA,TGTGCCAGCAGTTACCGGGTAGGGGGTACTGAAGCTTTCTTT,CASSYRVGGTEAFF
TRBJ2-2,TRBV5-6,NA,NA,TGTGCCAGCAGCCTCGGTTACACCGGGGAGCTGTTTTTT,CASSLGYTGELFF
TRBJ2-3,TRBV5-1,NA,TRBD1,TGCGCCAGCAGCTTAATAACAGGGGAGGATACGCAGTATTTT,CASSLITGEDTQYF
TRBJ2-2,TRBV5-1,NA,TRBD1,TGCGCCAGCAGCCAGGGACACGGGACAGCGAACACCGGGGAGCTGTTTTTT,CASSQGHGTANTGELFF
TRBJ1-4,TRBV5-1,NA,NA,TGCGCCAGCAGCCCCGGCGGGGGAGGGGAAAAACTGTTTTTT,CASSPGGGGEKLFF
TRBJ1-4,TRBV6-5,NA,NA,TGTGCCAGCAGTCCTCCGACAGGCCATAATGAAAAACTGTTTTTT,CASSPPTGHNEKLFF
TRBJ2-3,TRBV6-5,NA,NA,TGTGCCAGCACCTCTTTCAGTAACCAGCAGTATTTT,CASTSFSNQQYF
TRBJ2-1,TRBV7-7,NA,NA,TGTGCCAGCAGCTTAGGGGAGACCTACGAGCAGTTCTTC,CASSLGETYEQFF
TRBJ2-5,TRBV15,NA,NA,TGTGCCACCAGCAGAGCCGGGGTGAATAGAGAGACCCAGTACTTC,CATSRAGVNRETQYF
TRBJ2-2,TRBV7-3,NA,NA,TGTGCCAGCAGCTCAGGGGACGGGGAGCTGTTTTTT,CASSSGDGELFF
TRBJ1-1,TRBV7-9,NA,NA,TGTGCCAGCACCCCGGTTACGAACACTGAAGCTTTCTTT,CASTPVTNTEAFF
TRBJ2-3,TRBV11-2,NA,NA,TGTGCCAGCAGGTCCTTTGGGGGACACCAAGGAGATACGCAGTATTTT,CASRSFGGHQGDTQYF
TRBJ1-5,TRBV5-1,once,NA,TGCGCCAGCAGCTTGACGGGACTTAATCAGCCCCAGCATTTT,CASSLTGLNQPQHF
TRBJ1-1,TRBV5-4,NA,TRBD1,TGTGCCAGCAGCGGACCGGGACAGCCCTTCACTGAAGCTTTCTTT,CASSGPGQPFTEAFF
TRBJ2-5,TRBV5-1,NA,TRBD1,TGCGCCAGCACGTCCGGGACAGGGGAGACCCAGTACTTC,CASTSGTGETQYF
TRBJ1-2,TRBV28,once,NA,TGTGCCAGCAGCGAAATCGAGAACTATGGCTACACCTTC,CASSEIENYGYTF
TRBJ2-1,TRBV2,NA,TRBD2,TGTGCCAGCAGCCTACGAGGGACTAGCTCCTACAATGAGCAGTTCTTC,CASSLRGTSSYNEQFF
TRBJ2-3,TRBV30,NA,TRBD2,TGTGCCTGGAGTGTAGCGGGGGGGTACACAGATACGCAGTATTTT,CAWSVAGGYTDTQYF
TRBJ2-3,TRBV5-6,few,TRBD2,TGTGCCAGCAGCTTGGGCGGGGGAGGTAAAGCAGATACGCAGTATTTT,CASSLGGGGKADTQYF
TRBJ1-2,TRBV7-9,NA,TRBD1,TGTGCCAGCAGCACCGGGACAGGGAACTATGGCTACACCTTC,CASSTGTGNYGYTF
TRBJ1-2,TRBV2,few,NA,TGTGCCAGCAGTGACAGTAACTATGGCTACACCTTC,CASSDSNYGYTF
TRBJ1-3,TRBV4-3,NA,TRBD1,TGCGCCAGCAGCCAAGGACTCGGACAGGTTGGAAACACCATATATTTT,CASSQGLGQVGNTIYF
TRBJ2-3,TRBV5-4,once,TRBD2,TGTGCCAGCAGCTTATTTTATAGCGGGTCGAGCACAGATACGCAGTATTTT,CASSLFYSGSSTDTQYF
TRBJ2-3,TRBV5-1,NA,NA,TGCGCCAGCAGCCGGGGGACCACAGATACGCAGTATTTT,CASSRGTTDTQYF